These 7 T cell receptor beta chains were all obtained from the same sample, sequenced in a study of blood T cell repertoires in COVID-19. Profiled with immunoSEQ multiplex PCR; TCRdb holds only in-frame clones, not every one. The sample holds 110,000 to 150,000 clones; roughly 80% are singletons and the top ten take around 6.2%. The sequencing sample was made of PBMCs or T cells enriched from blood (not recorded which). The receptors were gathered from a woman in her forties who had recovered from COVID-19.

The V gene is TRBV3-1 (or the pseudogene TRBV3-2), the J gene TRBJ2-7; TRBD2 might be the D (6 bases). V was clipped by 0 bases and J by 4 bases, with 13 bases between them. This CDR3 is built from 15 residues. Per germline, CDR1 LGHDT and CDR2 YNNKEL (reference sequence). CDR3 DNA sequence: TGTGCCAGCAGCCAAGAAACGGGGGTCATTTACGAGCAGTACTTC. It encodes CASSQETGVIYEQYF.

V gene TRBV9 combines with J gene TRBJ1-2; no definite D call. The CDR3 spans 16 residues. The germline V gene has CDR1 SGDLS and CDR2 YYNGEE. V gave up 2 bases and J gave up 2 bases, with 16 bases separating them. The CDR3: CASSVREAAGNYGYTF. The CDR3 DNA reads TGTGCCAGCAGCGTTCGGGAAGCCGCCGGGAACTATGGCTACACCTTC.

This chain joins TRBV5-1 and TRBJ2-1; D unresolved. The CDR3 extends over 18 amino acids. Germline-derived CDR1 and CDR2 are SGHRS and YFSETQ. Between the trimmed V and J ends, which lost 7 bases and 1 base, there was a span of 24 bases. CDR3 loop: CASRAHDETYDSYNEQFF. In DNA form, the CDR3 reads TGCGCCAGCCGAGCCCACGACGAGACATACGATTCCTACAATGAGCAGTTCTTC.

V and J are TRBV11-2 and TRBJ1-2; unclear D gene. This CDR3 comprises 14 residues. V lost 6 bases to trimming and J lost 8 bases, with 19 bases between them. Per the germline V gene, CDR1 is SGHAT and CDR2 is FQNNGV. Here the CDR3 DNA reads TGTGCCAGCAGGAACGAGGCTTTTGATGGGGGCTACACCTTC. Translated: CASRNEAFDGGYTF.

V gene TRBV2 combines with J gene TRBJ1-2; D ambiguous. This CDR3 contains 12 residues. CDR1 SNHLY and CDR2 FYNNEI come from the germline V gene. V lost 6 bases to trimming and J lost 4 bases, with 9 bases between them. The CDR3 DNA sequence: TGTGCCAGCAGCCGGGAAGCCTATGGCTACACCTTC. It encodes CASSREAYGYTF.

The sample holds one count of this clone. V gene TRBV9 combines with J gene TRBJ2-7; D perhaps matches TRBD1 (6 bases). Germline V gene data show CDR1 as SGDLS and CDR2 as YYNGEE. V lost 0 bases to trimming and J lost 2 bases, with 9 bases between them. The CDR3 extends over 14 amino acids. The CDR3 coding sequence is TGTGCCAGCAGCGTAGGGCCAGGGGCCTACGAGCAGTACTTC. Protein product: CASSVGPGAYEQYF.

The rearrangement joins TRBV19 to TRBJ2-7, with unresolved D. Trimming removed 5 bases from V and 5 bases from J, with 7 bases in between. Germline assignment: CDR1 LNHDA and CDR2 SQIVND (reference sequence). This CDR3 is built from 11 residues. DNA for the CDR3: TGTGCCAGTAGTCTGGGCAACGAGCAGTACTTC. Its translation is CASSLGNEQYF.